This entry lists 26 T cell receptor beta chains sequenced from one sample in a study of Tregs in tolerant kidney transplant recipients. Profiled with immunoSEQ multiplex PCR; TCRdb holds only in-frame clones, not every one. Among over 50,000 clones, about 86% were seen once, and the ten largest hold 5.2%. The sequencing sample was made of CD4+ T cells from blood. The source of these receptors is a human donor in good health.

This clone was recorded once. CDR3 protein: CASSGTPAGAFF. CDR3 nucleotides: TGTGCCAGCTCAGGGACCCCAGCGGGAGCTTTCTTT. This chain joins TRBV18 and TRBJ1-1; the D gene is possibly TRBD1 (5 bases). Germline-derived CDR1 and CDR2 are KGHSH and LQKENI. V was shortened by 5 bases and J by 10 bases, with 14 bases between the two germline ends. The CDR3 is 12 residues long.

J is TRBJ1-1 and V is TRBV2; the D is unclear. Trimming pared 4 bases from V and 5 bases from J, leaving 11 bases between. The V gene's germline CDR1 is SNHLY and CDR2 FYNNEI. CDR3 size: 13 residues. CDR3 sequence reads: CASSVFGDTEAFF. DNA of the CDR3: TGTGCCAGCAGTGTTTTCGGGGATACTGAAGCTTTCTTT.

This chain connects TRBV7-2 to TRBJ1-5; D is perhaps TRBD1 (6 bases). The CDR3 loop spans 15 amino acids. Per germline, CDR1 SGHTA and CDR2 FQGNSA. V lost 1 base to trimming and J lost 4 bases, with 11 bases between them. The CDR3 DNA reads TGTGCCAGCAGCTTAGACCGAGGGGGGAATCAGCCCCAGCATTTT. This translates into CASSLDRGGNQPQHF.

In this sample, this clone is medium-sized (0.01 to 0.1%). The chain is built from TRBV9 and TRBJ1-1; D call uncertain. Trimming cost V 4 bases and J 1 base, with 8 bases left between them. The CDR3 sequence is 13 residues long. Germline V CDR1 and CDR2: SGDLS, YYNGEE. The CDR3 loop reads CASSYTTNTEAFF. The CDR3 coding sequence is TGTGCCAGCAGCTATACTACGAACACTGAAGCTTTCTTT.

This sequence joins TRBV7-2 and TRBJ2-2, with 10 bases fitting TRBD2. This CDR3 region has 15 residues. The V gene's germline CDR1 is SGHTA and CDR2 FQGNSA. After removal of 7 bases from V and 7 bases from J, the junction contained 9 bases not matched to a gene. The CDR3 coding sequence is TGTGCCAGCAAATCTAGCGGGGGTGCCGGCGGGGAGCTGTTTTTT. Encoded protein: CASKSSGGAGGELFF.

V and J are TRBV27 and TRBJ2-2; D remains ambiguous. In germline, CDR1 is MNHEY, CDR2 SMNVEV (reference sequence). V lost 6 bases and J lost 4, with 12 bases in between. The CDR3 totals 14 residues. The CDR3: CASSRLQRTGELFF. For the CDR3, the DNA is TGTGCCAGCAGCCGCCTACAGCGCACCGGGGAGCTGTTTTTT.

This sequence joins TRBV7-3 and TRBJ2-1; D not certain. With 4 bases removed from V and 6 bases from J, the gap between germline ends came to 16 bases. The CDR3 is made up of 15 amino acids. Looked up from germline, CDR1 is SGHTA and CDR2 is FQGTGA. For the CDR3, the DNA is TGTGCCAGCAGCTCCGGTTCTGTCGTCGGCAATGAGCAGTTCTTC. It is translated as CASSSGSVVGNEQFF.

The V gene is TRBV11-1, the J gene TRBJ2-1; maybe TRBD2 (5 bases). V was trimmed by 7 bases and J by 12 bases, leaving 16 bases between them. This CDR3 is 12 amino acids long. The germline CDR1 and CDR2 sequences are SGHAT and FQDESV (reference sequence). This chain's CDR3 is CASTQARSGQFF. The CDR3 coding sequence is TGTGCCAGCACCCAGGCGAGGAGCGGGCAGTTCTTC.

The CDR3 sequence: CASSQIGASTGELFF. Written as DNA, the CDR3 is TGTGCCAGCAGCCAAATCGGGGCGAGTACCGGGGAGCTGTTTTTT. This chain connects TRBV14 to TRBJ2-2; D tentatively reads TRBD1 or TRBD2 (5 bases each). Germline V gene data show CDR1 as SGHDN and CDR2 as FVKESK. Trimming took 2 bases from V and 5 from J, leaving 12 bases between them. CDR3 length: 15 amino acids. Looking up the rest from reference TRBV14 and TRBJ2-2 gives the full variable domain: EAGVTQFPSHSVIEKGQTVTLRCDPISGHDNLYWYRRVMGKEIKFLLHFVKESKQDESGMPNNRFLAERTGGTYSTLKVQPAELEDSGVYFCASSQIGASTGELFFGEGSRLTVL.

The rearrangement uses TRBV19 and TRBJ2-3; 10 positions match TRBD2. The CDR3 covers 15 residues. Trimming took 4 bases from V and 6 from J; bases not matched to a gene: 7. Germline assignment: CDR1 LNHDA and CDR2 SQIVND (reference sequence). The CDR3, as DNA: TGTGCCAGTAGTACGGTAGCGGGAGGCAGGGATACGCAGTATTTT. Amino acids: CASSTVAGGRDTQYF. The variable domain in full, with the rest retrieved from reference TRBV19 and TRBJ2-3, is DGGITQSPKYLFRKEGQNVTLSCEQNLNHDAMYWYRQDPGQGLRLIYYSQIVNDFQKGDIAEGYSVSREKKESFPLTVTSAQKNPTAFYLCASSTVAGGRDTQYFGPGTRLTVL.

CDR3 DNA: TGTGCCAGCAGCCTACGTGGGTCCGTAGGGATTGAAAAACTGTTTTTT. It is translated as CASSLRGSVGIEKLFF. The genes are TRBV28 and TRBJ1-4; no reliable D call. CDR3 length: 16 residues. V gave up 6 bases and J gave up 7 bases, with 21 bases separating them. Germline loops: CDR1 MDHEN, CDR2 SYDVKM.

This clone was counted once. The CDR3: CASSGTPNEKLFF. The DNA for the CDR3 is TGTGCCAGCAGCGGGACACCTAATGAAAAACTGTTTTTT. This chain links TRBV7-6 with TRBJ1-4; TRBD1 is a possible D gene (6 bases). V lost 5 bases and J lost 3, with 7 bases in between. CDR1 and CDR2 (germline): SGHVS, FNYEAQ. The CDR3 totals 13 residues.

This clone has at least ten counts. V and J are TRBV30 and TRBJ1-1; tentative D call: TRBD1 (6 bases). The germline V gene has CDR1 GTSNPN and CDR2 SVGIG (reference sequence). Trimming took 8 bases from V and 1 from J, leaving 11 bases between them. CDR3 length: 12 residues. The CDR3: CARGGGNTEAFF. CDR3 coding DNA: TGTGCCCGGGGAGGGGGGAACACTGAAGCTTTCTTT.

CDR3 in amino acids: CASSARLTQGGYTF. Written as DNA, the CDR3 is TGTGCCAGCAGCGCTCGATTAACCCAGGGAGGCTACACCTTC. The chain recombines TRBV9 with TRBJ1-2; a possible D gene is TRBD1 (5 bases). Germline V gives CDR1 SGDLS, CDR2 YYNGEE. The CDR3 contains 14 residues. The V and J ends lost 3 bases and 8 bases respectively, with 17 bases between them.

The chain is built from TRBV7-3 and TRBJ2-1, with 11 bases lining up with TRBD1. CDR1 and CDR2 from the germline V gene are SGHTA and FQGTGA. V lost 5 bases, J lost 4 bases, and 4 bases stayed unmatched. CDR3 length: 15 residues. CDR3 residues: CASSTDRGQYNEQFF. The CDR3 DNA is TGTGCCAGCAGCACGGACAGGGGGCAATACAATGAGCAGTTCTTC.

This chain joins TRBV7-2 and TRBJ1-6; no definite D call. CDR3 length equals 12 residues. The germline gives CDR1 SGHTA, CDR2 FQGNSA. Trimming stripped 1 base from V and 14 bases from J, with 9 bases between. The CDR3, as DNA: TGTGCCAGCAGCTTAGACGGGCCGTCCCTCCACTTT. Translating it yields CASSLDGPSLHF.

The CDR3 DNA reads TGTGCCAGCAGCTCGGGGACAGGGCTCCCTAATCAGCCCCAGCATTTT. Translation gives CASSSGTGLPNQPQHF. V and J are TRBV5-4 and TRBJ1-5; TRBD1 matches 9 bases. Unmatched junction bases numbered 8, after V lost 3 bases and J lost 4 bases. The CDR3 is made up of 16 amino acids. Germline V gene sequence: CDR1 SGHNT, CDR2 YYREEE (reference sequence). Full variable domain (missing parts from reference TRBV5-4 and TRBJ1-5): ETGVTQSPTHLIKTRGQQVTLRCSSQSGHNTVSWYQQALGQGPQFIFQYYREEENGRGNFPPRFSGLQFPNYSSELNVNALELDDSALYLCASSSGTGLPNQPQHFGDGTRLSIL.

As regards this clone: This CDR3 is also generated by other DNA sequences in the sample. The rearrangement links TRBV19 to TRBJ2-7; no firm D call. The germline gives CDR1 LNHDA, CDR2 SQIVND (reference sequence). This CDR3 has 12 amino acids. V dropped 4 bases and J dropped 1 base, with 5 bases sitting between them. The CDR3 bases are TGTGCCAGTAGTAGCGGATCCTACGAGCAGTACTTC. Residues: CASSSGSYEQYF.

This chain links TRBV4-3 with TRBJ2-7; D unclear. The CDR3 has 13 residues. Germline lookup yields CDR1 LGHNA and CDR2 YSLEER. Trimming stripped 1 base from V and 7 bases from J, with 11 bases between. CDR3 amino acids: CASSQANAEEQYF. CDR3 in DNA: TGCGCCAGCAGCCAAGCGAACGCGGAAGAGCAGTACTTC.

The rearrangement joins TRBV6-1 to TRBJ1-2, with a weak D call TRBD1 (6 bases). This CDR3 region has 15 residues. Trimming left V 2 bases short and J 2 bases short, with 12 bases between. Per the germline V gene, CDR1 is MNHNS and CDR2 is SASEGT. CDR3 in amino acids: CASSEWIQGNYGYTF. In DNA form, the CDR3 reads TGTGCCAGCAGTGAATGGATTCAGGGGAACTATGGCTACACCTTC.

This chain links TRBV4-3 with TRBJ2-1; 7 nucleotides match TRBD2. V lost 1 base to trimming and J lost 5 bases; unmatched junction nucleotides: 11. The CDR3 consists of 17 residues. Germline loops: CDR1 LGHNA, CDR2 YSLEER. CDR3 in DNA: TGCGCCAGCAGCCAAGCCCCCCTGGGGGGGACGGACAATGAGCAGTTCTTC. Encoded protein: CASSQAPLGGTDNEQFF.

The V and J genes are TRBV5-1 and TRBJ2-3; D not resolved. V dropped 0 bases and J dropped 0 bases, with 8 bases sitting between them. Germline CDR1 and CDR2: SGHRS and YFSETQ. This CDR3 contains 15 residues. The CDR3 DNA reads TGCGCCAGCAGCTTGGAGGCAGGAAGCACAGATACGCAGTATTTT. This gives the protein CASSLEAGSTDTQYF.

This chain joins TRBV7-8 and TRBJ1-5, with TRBD1 matching over 9 bases. The CDR3 covers 14 residues. Looked up from germline, CDR1 is SGHVS and CDR2 is FQNEAQ. With V trimmed by 9 bases and J by 1 base, 4 bases remained unmatched. The CDR3 sequence is CARDRGGSNQPQHF. As DNA, the CDR3 is TGTGCCAGAGACAGGGGGGGAAGCAATCAGCCCCAGCATTTT.

The rearrangement joins TRBV6-5 to TRBJ1-2; D remains unclear. In germline, CDR1 is MNHEY, CDR2 SVGAGI. The V gene lost 0 bases and the J gene lost 4 bases, with 9 bases spanning the gap. The CDR3 consists of 14 residues. As DNA, the CDR3 is TGTGCCAGCAGTTACTCGGAGGCAACCTATGGCTACACCTTC. This sequence encodes CASSYSEATYGYTF.

The rearrangement links TRBV19 to TRBJ1-5, with D hard to call. V lost 7 bases and J 6 bases, leaving 13 bases between the germline ends. Germline V gives CDR1 LNHDA, CDR2 SQIVND (reference sequence). The CDR3 extends over 13 amino acids. The CDR3 nucleotides are TGTGCCAGTACCGGGCTGCGAGGTCAGCCCCAGCATTTT. Residues: CASTGLRGQPQHF.

The genes are TRBV10-3 and TRBJ2-3, with 7 bases matching TRBD2. J was trimmed by 0 bases and V by 4 bases; bases with no gene match: 4. The CDR3 runs to 15 residues. Germline values: CDR1 ENHRY, CDR2 SYGVKD. CDR3 sequence: CAISAFGGSTDTQYF. CDR3 coding DNA: TGTGCCATCAGTGCCTTCGGGGGGAGCACAGATACGCAGTATTTT.